The next 10 T cell receptor beta chains were all read from a single sample in a study of CD8 T cells in ankylosing spondylitis. TCRdb redid the calling of the 5' RACE reads with MiXCR, one entry per CDR3 protein. The table shows 150,000 to 200,000 distinct CDR3 sequences, with about 32% occurring only once. Material: synovial fluid, either unsorted or a sorted T cell fraction (not recorded which). Receptors were obtained from a male donor with ankylosing spondylitis.

This clonotype came up many times. The chain is built from TRBV4-2 and TRBJ1-3; D may be TRBD1 (5 bases). The V and J ends lost 0 bases and 2 bases respectively, with 8 bases between them. Germline CDR1 and CDR2: LGHNA and YNFKEQ. The length of the CDR3 is 15 residues. The CDR3 sequence: CASSQEGGTGNTIYF. Here the CDR3 DNA reads TGTGCCAGCAGCCAAGAGGGGGGGACTGGAAACACCATATATTTT.

V is TRBV20-1 and J is TRBJ2-2, with 11 bases matching TRBD1. Germline assignment: CDR1 DFQATT and CDR2 SNEGSKA (reference sequence). The CDR3 has 14 residues. With V trimmed by 6 bases and J by 4 bases, 4 bases remained unmatched. In DNA form, the CDR3 reads TGCAGTGCCCCGGACAGGGGGCGCACCGGGGAGCTGTTTTTT. As protein: CSAPDRGRTGELFF.

This clonotype was observed a few times. The chain combines TRBV5-1 with TRBJ1-2, with 10 bases lining up with TRBD1. J gave up 10 bases and V 4 bases, and 13 bases lay outside the gene matches. Germline V gene lookup returns CDR1 SGHRS and CDR2 YFSETQ. This CDR3 has 15 amino acids. CDR3: CASSPPSMTGGDYTF. CDR3 sequence (DNA): TGCGCCAGCAGCCCACCGAGCATGACAGGGGGCGACTACACCTTC.

This clonotype came up many times. This rearrangement joins TRBV20-1 to TRBJ2-7; perhaps TRBD2 as D (7 bases). Looked up from germline, CDR1 is DFQATT and CDR2 is SNEGSKA (reference sequence). The CDR3 loop spans 13 amino acids. The V end lost 7 bases, the J end lost 5 bases, and 18 bases lay between the germline ends. In DNA form, the CDR3 reads TGCAGTGGGGGAGGGGGGAAGGGGAACGAGCAGTACTTC. It translates to CSGGGGKGNEQYF.

The V call is TRBV7-9, the J call TRBJ2-7; the D is unclear. The V end lost 0 bases, the J end lost 0 bases, and 9 bases lay between the germline ends. The CDR3 has 15 residues. The V gene's germline CDR1 is SEHNR and CDR2 FQNEAQ (reference sequence). CDR3 region: CASSLAVGISYEQYF. The CDR3 nucleotides read TGTGCCAGCAGCTTAGCTGTGGGCATCTCCTACGAGCAGTACTTC. The variable domain in full, with the rest retrieved from reference TRBV7-9 and TRBJ2-7, is DTGVSQNPRHKITKRGQNVTFRCDPISEHNRLYWYRQTLGQGPEFLTYFQNEAQLEKSRLLSDRFSAERPKGSFSTLEIQRTEQGDSAMYLCASSLAVGISYEQYFGPGTRLTVT.

The V call is TRBV20-1, the J call TRBJ2-2; the match to TRBD2 covers 8 bases. The V segment lost 2 bases and the J segment 0 bases; nucleotides outside the gene matches: 5. The CDR3 covers 16 residues. CDR1 and CDR2 (germline): DFQATT, SNEGSKA (reference sequence). As DNA, the CDR3 is TGCAGTGCTAGACAGGTAGCGGGGACGAACACCGGGGAGCTGTTTTTT. Protein product: CSARQVAGTNTGELFF.

The rearrangement joins TRBV5-1 to TRBJ1-6; TRBD1 matches at 10 bases. CDR1 and CDR2 from the germline V gene are SGHRS and YFSETQ. After removal of 7 bases from V and 7 bases from J, the junction contained 8 bases not matched to a gene. The CDR3 runs 15 residues. The DNA of the CDR3 is TGCGCCAGCCGAAGGACAGGGGGTAACAATTCACCCCTCCACTTT. This translates into CASRRTGGNNSPLHF.

This clonotype was seen only a few times. This sequence joins TRBV28 and TRBJ2-2; 16 bases agree with TRBD2. Losses at the gene ends were 6 bases for V and 5 bases for J; bases not matched to a gene: 9. The CDR3 consists of 18 residues. The germline V gene encodes CDR1 MDHEN and CDR2 SYDVKM. CDR3 region: CASSNRGLAGGLTGELFF. CDR3 bases: TGTGCCAGCAGCAACCGGGGACTAGCGGGAGGGTTGACCGGGGAGCTGTTTTTT.

This rearrangement joins TRBV10-3 to TRBJ2-2, with D perhaps matching TRBD2 (6 bases). In germline, CDR1 is ENHRY, CDR2 SYGVKD. This CDR3 comprises 14 residues. Deletions cut 5 bases from V and 1 base from J, with 8 bases between. Written as DNA, the CDR3 is TGTGCCATCAGTAATAGCGGGAACACCGGGGAGCTGTTTTTT. This sequence encodes CAISNSGNTGELFF.

This clonotype was seen only a few times. V usage is TRBV4-1 and J usage is TRBJ1-2, with D uncertain. V gave up 0 bases and J gave up 4 bases, with 24 bases separating them. Germline CDR1 is MGHRA and CDR2 is YSYEKL. This CDR3 comprises 19 residues. CDR3 protein: CASSQEGSAGVHLSYGYTF. The CDR3 coding sequence is TGCGCCAGCAGCCAAGAAGGTTCGGCAGGTGTACACCTCTCCTATGGCTACACCTTC.